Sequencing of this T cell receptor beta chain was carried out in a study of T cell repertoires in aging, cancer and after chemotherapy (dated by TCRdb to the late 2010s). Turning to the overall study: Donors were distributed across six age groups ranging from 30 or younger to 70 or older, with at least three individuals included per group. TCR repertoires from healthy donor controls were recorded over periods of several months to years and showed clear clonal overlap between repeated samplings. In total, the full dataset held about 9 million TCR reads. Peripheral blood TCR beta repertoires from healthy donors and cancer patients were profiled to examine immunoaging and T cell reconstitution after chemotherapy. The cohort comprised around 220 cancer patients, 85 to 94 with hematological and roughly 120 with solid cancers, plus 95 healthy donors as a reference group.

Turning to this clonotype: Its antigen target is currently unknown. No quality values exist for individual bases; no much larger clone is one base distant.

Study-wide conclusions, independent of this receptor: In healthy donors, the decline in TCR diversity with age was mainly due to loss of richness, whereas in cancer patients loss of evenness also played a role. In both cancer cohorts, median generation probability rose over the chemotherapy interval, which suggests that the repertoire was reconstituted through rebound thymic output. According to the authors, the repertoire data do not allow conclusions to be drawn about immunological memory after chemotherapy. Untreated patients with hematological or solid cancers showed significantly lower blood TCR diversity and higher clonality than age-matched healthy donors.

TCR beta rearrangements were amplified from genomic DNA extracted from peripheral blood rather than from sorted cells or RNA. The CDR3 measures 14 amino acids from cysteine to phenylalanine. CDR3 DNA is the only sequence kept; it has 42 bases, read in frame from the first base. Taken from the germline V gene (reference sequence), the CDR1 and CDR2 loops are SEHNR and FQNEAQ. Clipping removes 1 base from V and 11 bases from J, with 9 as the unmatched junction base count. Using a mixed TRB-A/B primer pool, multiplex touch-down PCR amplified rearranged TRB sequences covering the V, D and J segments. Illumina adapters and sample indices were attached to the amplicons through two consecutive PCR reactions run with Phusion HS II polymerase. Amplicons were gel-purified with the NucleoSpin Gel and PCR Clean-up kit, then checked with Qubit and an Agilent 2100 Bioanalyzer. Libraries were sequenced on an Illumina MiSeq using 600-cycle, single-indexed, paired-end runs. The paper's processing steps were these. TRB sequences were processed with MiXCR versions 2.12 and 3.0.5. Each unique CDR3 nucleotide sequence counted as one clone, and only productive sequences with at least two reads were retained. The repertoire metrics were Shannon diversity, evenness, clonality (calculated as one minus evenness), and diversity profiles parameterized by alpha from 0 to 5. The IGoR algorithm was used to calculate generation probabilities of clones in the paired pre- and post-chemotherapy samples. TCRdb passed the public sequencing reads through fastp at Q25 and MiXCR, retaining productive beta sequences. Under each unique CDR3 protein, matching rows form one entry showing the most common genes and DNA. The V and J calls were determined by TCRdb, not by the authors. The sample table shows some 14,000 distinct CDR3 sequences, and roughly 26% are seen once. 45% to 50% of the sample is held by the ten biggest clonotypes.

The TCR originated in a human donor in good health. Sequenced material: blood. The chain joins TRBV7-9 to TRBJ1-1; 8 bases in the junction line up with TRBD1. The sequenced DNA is TGTGCCAGCAGCTTAGAAGTCAACAGGGGGGCGGCTTTCTTT. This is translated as CASSLEVNRGAAFF.